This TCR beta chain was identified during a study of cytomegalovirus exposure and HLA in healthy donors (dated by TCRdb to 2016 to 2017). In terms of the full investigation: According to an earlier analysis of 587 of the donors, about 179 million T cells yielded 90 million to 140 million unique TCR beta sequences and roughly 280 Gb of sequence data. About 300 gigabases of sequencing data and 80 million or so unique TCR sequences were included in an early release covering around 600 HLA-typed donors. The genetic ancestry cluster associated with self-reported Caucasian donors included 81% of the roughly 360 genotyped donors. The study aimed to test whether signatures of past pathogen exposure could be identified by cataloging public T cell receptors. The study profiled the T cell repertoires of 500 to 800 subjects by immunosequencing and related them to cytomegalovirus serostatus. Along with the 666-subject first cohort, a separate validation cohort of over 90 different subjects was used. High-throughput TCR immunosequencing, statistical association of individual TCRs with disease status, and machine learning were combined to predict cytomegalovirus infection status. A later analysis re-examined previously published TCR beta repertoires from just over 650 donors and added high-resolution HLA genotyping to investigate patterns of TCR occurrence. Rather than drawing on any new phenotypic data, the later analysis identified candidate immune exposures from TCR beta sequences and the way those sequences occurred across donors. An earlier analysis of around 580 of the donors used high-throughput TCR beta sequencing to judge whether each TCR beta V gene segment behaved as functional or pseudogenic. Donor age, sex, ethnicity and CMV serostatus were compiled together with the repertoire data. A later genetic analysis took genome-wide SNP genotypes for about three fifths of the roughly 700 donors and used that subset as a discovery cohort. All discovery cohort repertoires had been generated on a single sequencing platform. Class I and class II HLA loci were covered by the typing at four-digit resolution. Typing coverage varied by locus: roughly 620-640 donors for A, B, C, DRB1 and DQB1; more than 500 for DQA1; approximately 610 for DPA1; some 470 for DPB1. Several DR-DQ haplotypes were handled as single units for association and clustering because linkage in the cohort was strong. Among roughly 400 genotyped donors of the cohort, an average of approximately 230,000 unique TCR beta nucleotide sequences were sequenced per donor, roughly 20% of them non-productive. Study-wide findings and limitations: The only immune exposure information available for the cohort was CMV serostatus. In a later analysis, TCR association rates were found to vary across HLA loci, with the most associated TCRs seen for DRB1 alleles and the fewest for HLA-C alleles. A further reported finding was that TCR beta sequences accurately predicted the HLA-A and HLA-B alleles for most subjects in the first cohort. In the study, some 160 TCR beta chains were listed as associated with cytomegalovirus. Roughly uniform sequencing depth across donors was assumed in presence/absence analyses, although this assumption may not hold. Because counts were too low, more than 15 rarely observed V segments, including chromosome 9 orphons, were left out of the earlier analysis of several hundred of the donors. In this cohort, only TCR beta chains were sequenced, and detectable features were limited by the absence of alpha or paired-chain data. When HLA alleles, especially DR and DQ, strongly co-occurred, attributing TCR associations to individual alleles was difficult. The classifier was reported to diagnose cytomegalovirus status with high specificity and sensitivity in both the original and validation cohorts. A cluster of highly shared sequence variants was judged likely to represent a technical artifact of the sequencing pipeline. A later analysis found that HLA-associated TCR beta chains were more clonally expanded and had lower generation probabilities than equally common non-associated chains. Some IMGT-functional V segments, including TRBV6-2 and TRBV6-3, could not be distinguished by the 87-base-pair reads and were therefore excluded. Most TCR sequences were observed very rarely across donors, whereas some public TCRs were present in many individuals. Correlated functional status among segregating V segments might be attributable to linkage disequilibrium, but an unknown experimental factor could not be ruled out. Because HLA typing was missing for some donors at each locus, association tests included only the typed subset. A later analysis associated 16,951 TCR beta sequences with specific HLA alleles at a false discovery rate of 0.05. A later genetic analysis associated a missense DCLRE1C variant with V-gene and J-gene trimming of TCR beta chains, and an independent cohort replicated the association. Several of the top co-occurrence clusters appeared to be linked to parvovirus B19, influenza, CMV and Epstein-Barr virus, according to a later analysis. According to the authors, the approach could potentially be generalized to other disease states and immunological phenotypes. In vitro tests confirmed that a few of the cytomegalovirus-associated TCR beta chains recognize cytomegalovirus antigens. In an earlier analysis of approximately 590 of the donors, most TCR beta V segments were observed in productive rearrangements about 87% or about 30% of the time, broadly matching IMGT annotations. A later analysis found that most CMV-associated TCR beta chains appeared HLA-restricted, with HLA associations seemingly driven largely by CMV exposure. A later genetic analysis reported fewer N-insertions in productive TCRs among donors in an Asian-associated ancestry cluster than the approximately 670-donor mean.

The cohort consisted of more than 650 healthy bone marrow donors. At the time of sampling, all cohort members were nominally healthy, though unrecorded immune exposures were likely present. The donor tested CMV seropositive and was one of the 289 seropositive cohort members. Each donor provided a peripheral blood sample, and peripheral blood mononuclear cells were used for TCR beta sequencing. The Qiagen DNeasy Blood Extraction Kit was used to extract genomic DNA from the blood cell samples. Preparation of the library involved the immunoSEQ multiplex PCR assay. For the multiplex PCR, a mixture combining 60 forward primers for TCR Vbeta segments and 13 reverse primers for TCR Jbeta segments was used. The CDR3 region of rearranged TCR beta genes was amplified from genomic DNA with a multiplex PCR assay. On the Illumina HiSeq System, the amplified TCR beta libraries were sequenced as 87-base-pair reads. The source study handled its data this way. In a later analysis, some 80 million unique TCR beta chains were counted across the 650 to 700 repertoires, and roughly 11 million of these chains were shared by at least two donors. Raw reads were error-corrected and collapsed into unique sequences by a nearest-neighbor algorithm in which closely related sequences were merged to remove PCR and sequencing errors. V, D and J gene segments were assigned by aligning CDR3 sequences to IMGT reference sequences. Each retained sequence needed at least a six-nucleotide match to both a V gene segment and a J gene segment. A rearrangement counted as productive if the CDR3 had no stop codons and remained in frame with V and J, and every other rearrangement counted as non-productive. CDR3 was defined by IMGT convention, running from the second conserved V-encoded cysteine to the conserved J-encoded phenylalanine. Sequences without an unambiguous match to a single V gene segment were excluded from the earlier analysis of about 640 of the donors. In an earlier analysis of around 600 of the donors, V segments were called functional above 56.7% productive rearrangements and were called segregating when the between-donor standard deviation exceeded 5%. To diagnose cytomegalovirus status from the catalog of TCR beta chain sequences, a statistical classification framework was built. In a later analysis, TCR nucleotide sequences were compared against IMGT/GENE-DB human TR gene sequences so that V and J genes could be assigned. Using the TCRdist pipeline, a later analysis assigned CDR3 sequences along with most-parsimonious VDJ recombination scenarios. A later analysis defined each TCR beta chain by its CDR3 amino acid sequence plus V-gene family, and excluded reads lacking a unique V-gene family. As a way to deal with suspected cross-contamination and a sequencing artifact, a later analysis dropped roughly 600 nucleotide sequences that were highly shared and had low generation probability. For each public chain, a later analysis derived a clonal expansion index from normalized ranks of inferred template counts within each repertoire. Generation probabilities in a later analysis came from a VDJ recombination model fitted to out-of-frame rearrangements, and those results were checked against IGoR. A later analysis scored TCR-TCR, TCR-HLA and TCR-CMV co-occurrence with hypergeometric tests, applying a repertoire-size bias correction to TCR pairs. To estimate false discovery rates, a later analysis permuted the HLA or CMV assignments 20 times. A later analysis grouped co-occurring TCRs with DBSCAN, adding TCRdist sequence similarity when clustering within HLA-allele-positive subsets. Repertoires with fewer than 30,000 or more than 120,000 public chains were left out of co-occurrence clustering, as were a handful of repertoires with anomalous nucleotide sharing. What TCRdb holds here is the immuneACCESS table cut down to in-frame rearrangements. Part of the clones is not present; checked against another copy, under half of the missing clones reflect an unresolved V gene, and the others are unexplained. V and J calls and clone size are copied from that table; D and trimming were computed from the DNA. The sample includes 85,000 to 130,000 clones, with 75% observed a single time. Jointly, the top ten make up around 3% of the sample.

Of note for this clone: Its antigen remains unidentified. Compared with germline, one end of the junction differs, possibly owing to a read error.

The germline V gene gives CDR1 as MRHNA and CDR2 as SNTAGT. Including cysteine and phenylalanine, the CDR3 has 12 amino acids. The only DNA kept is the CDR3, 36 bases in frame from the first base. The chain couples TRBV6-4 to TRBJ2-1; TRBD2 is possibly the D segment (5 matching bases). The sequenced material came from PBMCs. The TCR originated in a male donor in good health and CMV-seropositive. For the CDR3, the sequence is CASSPTRGILVF. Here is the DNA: TGTGCCAGCAGTCCCACCCGGGGTATCCTCGTCTTC.